This is a list of T cell receptor beta chains from one sample in a study of CD8 T cells in Susac syndrome. TCRdb reanalysed the immunoSEQ multiplex PCR reads using MiXCR and keeps one entry per CDR3 protein. The repertoire holds under 200,000 distinct CDR3 sequences, with about 95% as singletons. The sequenced sample consisted of CD8+ T cells from PBMCs. The receptors were sampled from a human donor with Susac syndrome. Each CDR3 is given with its conserved first and last residue. The D gene is left open where the match is weak. Where a row states a size, it is once, few, many or the class of an expanded clone; other rows omit it.

cdr3_nt	cdr3_aa	d_call	j_call	v_call	clone_size
TGCGCCAGCAGCCTCCCCAACGGTATTTACAATGAGCAGTTCTTC	CASSLPNGIYNEQFF	NA	TRBJ2-1	TRBV5-1	NA
TGTGCCAGCAGCTTTGGGACAGTAAATGAAAAACTGTTTTTT	CASSFGTVNEKLFF	TRBD1	TRBJ1-4	TRBV9	NA
TGCGCCAGCAGTCAATCCTCCAATGAGCAGTTCTTC	CASSQSSNEQFF	NA	TRBJ2-1	TRBV23-1	NA
TGTGCCAGCAGACCTTTGGGGGGAGTGAACACCGGGGAGCTGTTTTTT	CASRPLGGVNTGELFF	NA	TRBJ2-2	TRBV12-3/TRBV12-4	NA
TGTGCCAGCATGAGCTCAGGGGCCTACGAGCAGTACTTC	CASMSSGAYEQYF	NA	TRBJ2-7	TRBV28	NA
TGCAGCGGACTGACAGGGACCGCTTATGATGAGCAGTTCTTC	CSGLTGTAYDEQFF	TRBD1	TRBJ2-1	TRBV29-1	NA
TGTGCCAGCAGTAGGGTTCCTAGCAATCAGCCCCAGCATTTT	CASSRVPSNQPQHF	NA	TRBJ1-5	TRBV28	NA
TGTGCCAGCAGCTTGGGCTCCTACACCGGGGAGCTGTTTTTT	CASSLGSYTGELFF	NA	TRBJ2-2	TRBV5-6	NA
TGCAGCGTTGAACTAGCGGATAGCACAGATACGCAGTATTTT	CSVELADSTDTQYF	TRBD2	TRBJ2-3	TRBV29-1	once
TGTGCCAGCAGAGTTTTGACAGGAGTTAATCAGCCCCAGCATTTT	CASRVLTGVNQPQHF	NA	TRBJ1-5	TRBV27	NA